Many counts were recorded for the clone carrying this T cell receptor (beta chain). This sample is drawn from a study of T cells in Graves' hyperthyroidism and ophthalmopathy. RNA transcripts served as the template for amplifying TCR beta CDR3 regions. The HTBI primer set was used in a first-round RT-PCR of the TCR CDR3. TCRdb fed the multiplex PCR reads into MiXCR, producing one record per CDR3 protein. The table includes fewer than 550,000 distinct CDR3 sequences, around 14% detected once. Trimming removed 5 bases at V and 1 base at J, with 12 bases between. This CDR3 has 15 residues. In germline, CDR1 is MDHEN, CDR2 SYDVKM.

Sequenced: blood. The chain combines TRBV28 with TRBJ1-5; unclear D gene. The TCR originated in a woman between 18 and 29 years old with Graves' hyperthyroidism. The CDR3, as DNA: TGTGCCAGCAGTGTTTGGCAGAGAAGCAATCAGCCCCAGCATTTT. Protein sequence: CASSVWQRSNQPQHF.